These 25 T cell receptor beta chains were all obtained from the same sample, sequenced in a study of blood T cell repertoires in COVID-19. Only in-frame clones appear in the TCRdb table, and some are missing; sequencing was by immunoSEQ multiplex PCR. The sample records about 200,000 clones, 89% being singletons. The specimen was PBMCs or T cells enriched from blood (not recorded which). Receptor source: a woman aged 25 to 39 with acute COVID-19.

The rearrangement links TRBV7-8 to TRBJ1-1; no clear D. In germline, CDR1 is SGHVS, CDR2 FQNEAQ. The CDR3 runs 13 residues. The V end was cut by 3 bases, the J end by 1 base, with 6 bases between. The CDR3 region has the DNA TGTGCCAGCAGCTTCGGCGGGAACACTGAAGCTTTCTTT. Protein sequence: CASSFGGNTEAFF.

This clone was picked up one time. This chain connects TRBV3-1 (or the pseudogene TRBV3-2) to TRBJ1-1; 9 bases map to TRBD1. CDR1 is LGHDT and CDR2 is YNNKEL in the germline V gene (reference sequence). The junction had 16 bases not matched to a gene; V was cut back by 0 bases and J by 11 bases. CDR3 size: 17 residues. The CDR3 DNA is TGTGCCAGCAGCCAAGATCTAGTACAGGGGGCGACCCAAGGCGCTTTCTTT. Protein product: CASSQDLVQGATQGAFF.

The chain combines TRBV5-1 with TRBJ2-7; 9 nucleotides align to TRBD1. The trim removed 5 bases at V and 5 bases at J, leaving 14 bases unmatched. The CDR3 length is 16 residues. Germline V CDR1 and CDR2: SGHRS, YFSETQ. CDR3 nucleotides: TGCGCCAGCAGTTTGAGCCCTCCGGGACAGGGTGACGAGCAGTACTTC. It is translated as CASSLSPPGQGDEQYF.

This chain connects TRBV6-5 to TRBJ1-5, with D tentatively TRBD1 (5 bases). The CDR3 runs to 13 residues. From germline, CDR1 is MNHEY and CDR2 SVGAGI. Trimming shortened V by 10 bases and J by 7 bases, and 17 bases separated the two germline ends. In nucleotides, the CDR3 is TGTGCCACCACGTTCGGGGGGAAACAGCCCCAGCATTTT. This translates into CATTFGGKQPQHF.

The rearrangement uses TRBV21-1 and TRBJ2-7; TRBD2, the table's D call, was not compared with the DNA. TRBV21-1 is designated a pseudogene. CDR3 size: 17 residues. The CDR3 is CASSKSKCGATSYEQYF. The CDR3 DNA is TGTGCCAGCAGCAAATCTAAGTGCGGAGCCACATCCTACGAGCAGTACTTC.

J is TRBJ1-6 and V is TRBV29-1, with 8 bases lining up with TRBD1. V was pared by 5 bases and J by 8 bases, with 5 bases of the junction left unmatched. The CDR3 sequence is 13 residues long. Germline V CDR1 and CDR2: SQVTM, ANQGSEA. CDR3: CSVKQGGDSPLHF. DNA for the CDR3: TGCAGCGTTAAACAGGGGGGCGATTCACCCCTCCACTTT.

The V and J genes are TRBV30 and TRBJ2-3; D not certain. This CDR3 comprises 14 residues. V was cut by 3 bases and J by 4 bases, with 14 bases left in between. CDR1 is GTSNPN, CDR2 SVGIG, per germline (reference sequence). CDR3 DNA: TGTGCCTGGAGAAGGTCAGAGCGCGCAGATACGCAGTATTTT. This gives the protein CAWRRSERADTQYF.

The V gene is TRBV4-1, the J gene TRBJ2-1; 14 positions agree with TRBD2. This CDR3 comprises 19 residues. Germline V lookup: CDR1 MGHRA, CDR2 YSYEKL. The J segment lost 7 bases and the V segment lost 4 bases, leaving 15 bases of the junction unmatched. CDR3 region: CASSRRLAGGRRVENEQFF. In DNA, the CDR3 is TGCGCCAGCAGCCGGAGACTAGCGGGGGGGCGCAGGGTTGAGAATGAGCAGTTCTTC.

The V and J genes are TRBV5-1 and TRBJ2-1; 11 nucleotides align to TRBD2. The CDR3 is made up of 18 amino acids. The germline CDR1 and CDR2 sequences are SGHRS and YFSETQ. The J segment lost 1 base and the V segment lost 4 bases, leaving 10 bases of the junction unmatched. CDR3 bases: TGCGCCAGCAGCCCCAGTCCTAGCGGGGGGCGGTCCTACAATGAGCAGTTCTTC. Amino acids: CASSPSPSGGRSYNEQFF.

Here the CDR3 reads CASSSPGVYGYTF. The DNA for the CDR3 is TGTGCCAGCAGTTCCCCAGGGGTCTATGGCTACACCTTC. The V and J genes are TRBV11-1 and TRBJ1-2; D might be TRBD1 (6 bases). CDR3 length equals 13 residues. The V gene lost 6 bases and the J gene lost 4 bases, with 12 bases spanning the gap. Germline V gene data show CDR1 as SGHAT and CDR2 as FQDESV (reference sequence).

This sequence joins TRBV5-6 and TRBJ2-7; a weak D match, TRBD1 (6 bases). Germline assignment: CDR1 SGHDT and CDR2 YYEEEE. V was clipped by 4 bases and J by 1 base, with 12 bases between them. The CDR3 runs to 14 residues. CDR3 DNA: TGTGCCAGCAGCCCATGGACAGTTTCCTACGAGCAGTACTTC. Protein: CASSPWTVSYEQYF. The full variable domain, its missing parts supplied by reference TRBV5-6 and TRBJ2-7, is DAGVTQSPTHLIKTRGQQVTLRCSPKSGHDTVSWYQQALGQGPQFIFQYYEEEERQRGNFPDRFSGHQFPNYSSELNVNALLLGDSALYLCASSPWTVSYEQYFGPGTRLTVT.

The chain carries TRBV2 and TRBJ2-1; no definite D call. V lost 2 bases and J 14 bases, leaving 4 bases between the germline ends. The CDR3 totals 9 residues. The germline V gene encodes CDR1 SNHLY and CDR2 FYNNEI. As DNA, the CDR3 is TGTGCCAGCAGTGAATCTGAGTTCTTC. Its translation is CASSESEFF.

This sequence joins TRBV4-2 and TRBJ1-5, with D possibly being TRBD1 (6 bases). CDR1 and CDR2 (germline): LGHNA, YNFKEQ. V gave up 3 bases and J gave up 11 bases, with 11 bases separating them. There are 12 residues in the CDR3. CDR3 region: CASSQGGAAQHF. Here the CDR3 DNA reads TGTGCCAGCAGCCAGGGGGGGGCAGCCCAGCATTTT.

V gene TRBV5-1 combines with J gene TRBJ1-6; TRBD1 agrees at 12 bases. The CDR3 runs to 15 residues. Trimming cost V 4 bases and J 10 bases; bases outside gene matches: 6. CDR1 is SGHRS, CDR2 YFSETQ, per germline. CDR3: CASSGGTGGESPLHF. The CDR3 DNA is TGCGCCAGCAGCGGAGGGACAGGGGGCGAATCACCCCTCCACTTT.

The chain employs TRBV5-1 and TRBJ2-7, with TRBD2 matching 12 bases. V trimming: 3 bases; J trimming: 2 bases; junction bases outside the gene matches: 6. The CDR3 covers 16 residues. Germline V gene sequence: CDR1 SGHRS, CDR2 YFSETQ. As DNA, the CDR3 is TGCGCCAGCAGCTCCACCCGACTAGCGGGGGCCTACGAGCAGTACTTC. It codes for CASSSTRLAGAYEQYF. The full variable domain, with the rest looked up from reference TRBV5-1 and TRBJ2-7, is KAGVTQTPRYLIKTRGQQVTLSCSPISGHRSVSWYQQTPGQGLQFLFEYFSETQRNKGNFPGRFSGRQFSNSRSEMNVSTLELGDSALYLCASSSTRLAGAYEQYFGPGTRLTVT.

The chain has TRBV7-9 and TRBJ2-7; D gene unclear. Looked up from germline, CDR1 is SEHNR and CDR2 is FQNEAQ (reference sequence). The CDR3 has 13 residues. V lost 2 bases to trimming and J lost 2 bases, with 7 bases between them. In DNA, the CDR3 is TGTGCCAGCAGCTTATACGAGACCTACGAGCAGTACTTC. This sequence encodes CASSLYETYEQYF.

V is TRBV5-1 and J is TRBJ2-7; 8 positions match TRBD2. V shed 8 bases, J shed 2 bases, and the junction held 9 bases outside the gene matches. CDR1 and CDR2 from the germline V gene are SGHRS and YFSETQ. The CDR3 length is 14 residues. The CDR3 DNA sequence: TGCGCCAGTTCGGTTAGCGGGGACCCCTACGAGCAGTACTTC. Protein: CASSVSGDPYEQYF.

The V call is TRBV24-1, the J call TRBJ1-5; 9 bases match TRBD1. The CDR3 contains 13 residues. Germline trimming cut 7 bases from V and 7 bases from J; bases unmatched to any gene: 4. Germline CDR1 and CDR2: KGHDR and SFDVKD. The CDR3 nucleotides are TGTGCCACCAGCGGACAGGGGTTCCAGCCCCAGCATTTT. This codes for CATSGQGFQPQHF.

The rearrangement links TRBV6-5 to TRBJ1-5; D is uncertain. Germline CDR1 is MNHEY and CDR2 is SVGAGI. Trimming pared 0 bases from V and 7 bases from J, leaving 13 bases between. CDR3 length: 15 residues. Written as DNA, the CDR3 is TGTGCCAGCAGTTACTCTAAGGAGGGAGGCCAGCCCCAGCATTTT. It specifies CASSYSKEGGQPQHF.

This chain links TRBV3-1 (or the pseudogene TRBV3-2) with TRBJ1-1; the match to TRBD1 covers 11 bases. Unmatched junction bases numbered 7, after V lost 5 bases and J lost 5 bases. The CDR3 length is 15 residues. Per the germline V gene, CDR1 is LGHDT and CDR2 is YNNKEL (reference sequence). CDR3 sequence: CASSIWDRGGTEAFF. For the CDR3, the DNA is TGTGCCAGCAGCATCTGGGACAGGGGGGGGACTGAAGCTTTCTTT.

The chain has TRBV27 and TRBJ1-4, with 8 bases aligning to TRBD1. Germline CDR1 MNHEY, CDR2 SMNVEV (reference sequence). The length of the CDR3 is 18 residues. The V segment lost 3 bases and the J segment 2 bases; nucleotides outside the gene matches: 11. The chain's CDR3 is CASSFRPGGVGTNEKLFF. CDR3 nucleotide sequence: TGTGCCAGCAGTTTTCGGCCAGGGGGCGTGGGGACTAATGAAAAACTGTTTTTT. The full variable domain, in which reference TRBV27 and TRBJ1-4 provide the parts outside the CDR3, is EAQVTQNPRYLITVTGKKLTVTCSQNMNHEYMSWYRQDPGLGLRQIYYSMNVEVTDKGDVPEGYKVSRKEKRNFPLILESPSPNQTSLYFCASSFRPGGVGTNEKLFFGSGTQLSVL.

The chain has TRBV5-1 and TRBJ2-3; 12 nucleotides agree with TRBD2. The V gene end was trimmed by 4 bases and the J gene end by 3 bases; junction bases not matched to a gene: 9. Germline CDR1 SGHRS, CDR2 YFSETQ. The CDR3 totals 17 residues. The CDR3 loop is CASSPAAGTSGTDTQYF. The CDR3 DNA follows: TGCGCCAGCAGCCCGGCGGCCGGGACTAGCGGGACAGATACGCAGTATTTT.

The chain links TRBV6-6 to TRBJ2-1, with D maybe TRBD1 (5 bases). V lost 6 bases and J 10 bases, leaving 16 bases between the germline ends. The CDR3 sequence is 13 residues long. Germline CDR1 MNHNY, CDR2 SVGAGI (reference sequence). The CDR3 nucleotides are TGTGCCAGCAGCCAGGACACCCCCCGGGAGCAGTTCTTC. Its protein product is CASSQDTPREQFF.

This chain uses TRBV7-2 with TRBJ1-1; perhaps TRBD1 as D (5 bases). The CDR3 sequence is 15 residues long. Germline V gene sequence: CDR1 SGHTA, CDR2 FQGNSA. The V end was cut by 6 bases, the J end by 1 base, with 15 bases between. This chain's CDR3 is CASSYRTIRNTEAFF. The CDR3 bases are TGTGCCAGCAGTTATCGGACAATCAGGAACACTGAAGCTTTCTTT.

The DNA for the CDR3 is TGTGCCAGCAGCTTAGGGGCCGGGACAGGGAAAGAGACCCAGTACTTC. Translated, it gives CASSLGAGTGKETQYF. The chain uses TRBV11-3 and TRBJ2-5, with 9 bases that match TRBD1. This CDR3 has 16 residues. The germline CDR1 and CDR2 sequences are SGHNT and YENEEA. Germline trimming cut 1 base from V and 3 bases from J; bases unmatched to any gene: 6.